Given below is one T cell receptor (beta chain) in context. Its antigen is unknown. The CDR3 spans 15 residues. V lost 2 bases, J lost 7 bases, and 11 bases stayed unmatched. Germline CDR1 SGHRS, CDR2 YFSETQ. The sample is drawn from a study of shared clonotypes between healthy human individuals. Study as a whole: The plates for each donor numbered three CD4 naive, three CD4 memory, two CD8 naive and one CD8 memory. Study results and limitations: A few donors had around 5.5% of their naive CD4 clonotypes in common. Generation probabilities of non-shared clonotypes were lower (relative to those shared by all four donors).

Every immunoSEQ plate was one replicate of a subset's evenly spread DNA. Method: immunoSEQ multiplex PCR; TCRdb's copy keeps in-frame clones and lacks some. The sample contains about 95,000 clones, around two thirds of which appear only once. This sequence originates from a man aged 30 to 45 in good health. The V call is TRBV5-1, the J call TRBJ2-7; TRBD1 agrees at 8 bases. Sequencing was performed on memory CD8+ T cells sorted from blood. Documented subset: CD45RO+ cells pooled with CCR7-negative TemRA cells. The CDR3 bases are TGCGCCAGCAGCTTTACCCCACAGGGGGTGGGAGAGCAGTACTTC. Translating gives CASSFTPQGVGEQYF.